Listed below are T cell receptor beta chains from one sample, sequenced in a study of T cell responses to AZD1222 COVID-19 vaccine. The assay was immunoSEQ multiplex PCR, and TCRdb's table has in-frame clones only and misses some. The sample consists of 120,000 or so clones, roughly nine tenths of them appearing once. The sequenced sample was peripheral blood, obtained on day 0 of AZD1222 vaccination. These TCRs come from an adult in good health. The CDR3 runs from the conserved cysteine through the conserved F or W. Fields, in order: CDR3 DNA, CDR3 protein, D gene, clone size, J gene, V gene. A D gene is named only where the DNA matches it firmly. Rows give clone size only sometimes, using once, few, many, or a class for an expanded clone.

DNA: TGCGCCAGCAGCTTGAGCACAGGGCCCGAGCAGTACTTC; CDR3: CASSLSTGPEQYF; D: NA; size: NA; J: TRBJ2-7; V: TRBV5-1
DNA: TGCGCCAGCAGTCAATCAGGAGGGGCCCTCTTCTACGAGCAGTACTTC; CDR3: CASSQSGGALFYEQYF; D: NA; size: few; J: TRBJ2-7; V: TRBV23-1
DNA: TGTGCCAGCAGCTTAACGTCCGAGGGGGAGCAGTACTTC; CDR3: CASSLTSEGEQYF; D: NA; size: NA; J: TRBJ2-7; V: TRBV7-3
DNA: TGTGCCAGCAGTCTCCGGGACAGGGGGGAAAAACTGTTTTTT; CDR3: CASSLRDRGEKLFF; D: TRBD1; size: NA; J: TRBJ1-4; V: TRBV2
DNA: TGTGCCAGCAGCTCCTATACACCGGACGTGGGAGAAAAACTGTTTTTT; CDR3: CASSSYTPDVGEKLFF; D: NA; size: once; J: TRBJ1-4; V: TRBV7-6
DNA: TGTGCCAGCAGTTTACGGGCGCAGCCCCAGCATTTT; CDR3: CASSLRAQPQHF; D: NA; size: NA; J: TRBJ1-5; V: TRBV28
DNA: TGTGCCAGCAGCGTCAGACAGGGCCTGGGATCACCCCTCCACTTT; CDR3: CASSVRQGLGSPLHF; D: TRBD1; size: NA; J: TRBJ1-6; V: TRBV7-2
DNA: TGTGCCAGCAGTTTGAACAGGGGAGGAGGCTACACCTTC; CDR3: CASSLNRGGGYTF; D: TRBD1; size: few; J: TRBJ1-2; V: TRBV12-3/TRBV12-4
DNA: TGTGCCAGCAGCCTGCGGACAGGAAAGGATGGCTACACCTTC; CDR3: CASSLRTGKDGYTF; D: TRBD1; size: once; J: TRBJ1-2; V: TRBV5-6
DNA: TGTGCCAGCAGCCAAGAGAGCTGGAGCTCCTACAATGAGCAGTTCTTC; CDR3: CASSQESWSSYNEQFF; D: NA; size: NA; J: TRBJ2-1; V: TRBV3-1/TRBV3-2
DNA: TGTGCCAGCAGTGGACACAGGGGAGGAAACACCATATATTTT; CDR3: CASSGHRGGNTIYF; D: TRBD1; size: NA; J: TRBJ1-3; V: TRBV28
DNA: TGTGCCAGCAGTTTTAGTAGCACGCCCGGGGCCAACGTCCTGACTTTC; CDR3: CASSFSSTPGANVLTF; D: NA; size: NA; J: TRBJ2-6; V: TRBV27
DNA: TGTGCCAGCTGGTACAGGGGCGAAGATGAAAAACTGTTTTTT; CDR3: CASWYRGEDEKLFF; D: TRBD1; size: NA; J: TRBJ1-4; V: TRBV2
DNA: TGTGCCAGCAGTTTTGCGTCGGGGCCGAACACCGGGGAGCTGTTTTTT; CDR3: CASSFASGPNTGELFF; D: NA; size: NA; J: TRBJ2-2; V: TRBV7-2
DNA: TGCGCCAGCAGCCAGGTCCGGGACGACGTTTCACCCCTCCACTTT; CDR3: CASSQVRDDVSPLHF; D: NA; size: NA; J: TRBJ1-6; V: TRBV4-3
DNA: TGTGCCAGTAGTATAGTGAGGCGGGGGAGGAATGAGCAGTTCTTC; CDR3: CASSIVRRGRNEQFF; D: TRBD2; size: NA; J: TRBJ2-1; V: TRBV19
DNA: TGTGCCAGTAGCGCAAAGCGGGGCACTGAAGCTTTCTTT; CDR3: CASSAKRGTEAFF; D: NA; size: NA; J: TRBJ1-1; V: TRBV19
DNA: TGTGCCAGCAGCCAAAGGACAGGCCTTGAGACCACTGAAGCTTTCTTT; CDR3: CASSQRTGLETTEAFF; D: TRBD1; size: NA; J: TRBJ1-1; V: TRBV3-1/TRBV3-2
DNA: TGTGCCAGCTCCGAGGCGGAAGAAAAACTGTTTTTT; CDR3: CASSEAEEKLFF; D: NA; size: NA; J: TRBJ1-4; V: TRBV18
DNA: TGTGCCAGCAGCTTGGCCGACAGGTGGGCGAGCACAGATACGCAGTATTTT; CDR3: CASSLADRWASTDTQYF; D: NA; size: NA; J: TRBJ2-3; V: TRBV5-6
DNA: TGTGCCAGCAGCAAGAACGGCTGGGGTGAAAAACTGTTTTTT; CDR3: CASSKNGWGEKLFF; D: NA; size: once; J: TRBJ1-4; V: TRBV7-2
DNA: TGTGCCAGCAGTTCCGGGACTAGCGGGGCTTCCTACGAGCAGTACTTC; CDR3: CASSSGTSGASYEQYF; D: TRBD2; size: few; J: TRBJ2-7; V: TRBV28
DNA: TGTGCCAGCAGCCCATGGGACACCCACGAGCAGTACTTC; CDR3: CASSPWDTHEQYF; D: NA; size: NA; J: TRBJ2-7; V: TRBV14
DNA: TGTGCCAGCTCACCTACAGGGGGCACTGAAGCTTTCTTT; CDR3: CASSPTGGTEAFF; D: TRBD1; size: NA; J: TRBJ1-1; V: TRBV18
DNA: TGTGCCAGCAGTTTAGGGGGGCAGGGCTATGGCTACACCTTC; CDR3: CASSLGGQGYGYTF; D: NA; size: NA; J: TRBJ1-2; V: TRBV28
DNA: TGCGCCAGCAGCCGAGGGGGACAGCCCTTCTATGGCTACACCTTC; CDR3: CASSRGGQPFYGYTF; D: TRBD1; size: NA; J: TRBJ1-2; V: TRBV4-3
DNA: TGTGCCAGCAGAAACAGGGCTAGGTATGGCTACACCTTC; CDR3: CASRNRARYGYTF; D: NA; size: NA; J: TRBJ1-2; V: TRBV12-3/TRBV12-4
DNA: TGTGCCAGCACCCGCTTTTGGCCATCCTACGAGCAGTACTTC; CDR3: CASTRFWPSYEQYF; D: NA; size: NA; J: TRBJ2-7; V: TRBV28
DNA: TGTGCCAGCAGTTTAGTAGGGAGTCAGCCCCAGCATTTT; CDR3: CASSLVGSQPQHF; D: NA; size: NA; J: TRBJ1-5; V: TRBV27
DNA: TGTGCCAGCAGTTTATCCACGAGCAATCAGCCCCAGCATTTT; CDR3: CASSLSTSNQPQHF; D: NA; size: few; J: TRBJ1-5; V: TRBV28
DNA: TGTGCCAGCACCGAAACCGGGACAGCGAATGAGCAGTTCTTC; CDR3: CASTETGTANEQFF; D: TRBD1; size: NA; J: TRBJ2-1; V: TRBV6-6
DNA: TGTGCCAGCAGCTACAGAGCGACAGGGGTAAAATCACCCCTCCACTTT; CDR3: CASSYRATGVKSPLHF; D: TRBD1; size: NA; J: TRBJ1-6; V: TRBV7-9
DNA: TGTGCCAGCAGCCAAGGAACGGACAGGCGGAATGAAAAACTGTTTTTT; CDR3: CASSQGTDRRNEKLFF; D: TRBD1; size: NA; J: TRBJ1-4; V: TRBV3-1/TRBV3-2
DNA: TGTGCCGCGAGGGCGGGCTATGGCTACACCTTC; CDR3: CAARAGYGYTF; D: NA; size: NA; J: TRBJ1-2; V: TRBV19
DNA: TGTGCCAGCAGTCCTAGGGACAGCGGCCACTATGGCTACACCTTC; CDR3: CASSPRDSGHYGYTF; D: TRBD1; size: NA; J: TRBJ1-2; V: TRBV7-8
DNA: TGTGCCAGCAGTTTACAGGGACGTCTAGCTTTCTTT; CDR3: CASSLQGRLAFF; D: NA; size: NA; J: TRBJ1-1; V: TRBV28
DNA: TGTGCCAGCAGTTTTCGGGGGAATCAGCCCCAGCATTTT; CDR3: CASSFRGNQPQHF; D: NA; size: NA; J: TRBJ1-5; V: TRBV12-3/TRBV12-4
DNA: TGCGCCAGCAGCCTATCAGGGGGAGCGGCGGTGGAGACCCAGTACTTC; CDR3: CASSLSGGAAVETQYF; D: TRBD1; size: NA; J: TRBJ2-5; V: TRBV4-1
DNA: TGTGCCAGCAGCCCCGGACAGGGCCCTGGAAACACCATATATTTT; CDR3: CASSPGQGPGNTIYF; D: TRBD1; size: few; J: TRBJ1-3; V: TRBV11-3
DNA: TGTGCCACCAGCAGAGATCGTGAGGGGAGCTATGGCTACACCTTC; CDR3: CATSRDREGSYGYTF; D: NA; size: NA; J: TRBJ1-2; V: TRBV15
DNA: TGTGCCAGCAGCTTGGGGGAGACCCAGTACTTC; CDR3: CASSLGETQYF; D: NA; size: NA; J: TRBJ2-5; V: TRBV11-2
DNA: TGTGCCAGCAGCCTCGGGACTAGCGGGAGTCTGTACGAGCAGTACTTC; CDR3: CASSLGTSGSLYEQYF; D: TRBD2; size: NA; J: TRBJ2-7; V: TRBV5-4
DNA: TGCGCCAGCAGCCCACGACAGGGGGGCACCGGGGAGCTGTTTTTT; CDR3: CASSPRQGGTGELFF; D: TRBD1; size: NA; J: TRBJ2-2; V: TRBV4-3
DNA: TGTGCCAGCAGCTCAATAGAGGGGCTCTCCCTGGACACAGATACGCAGTATTTT; CDR3: CASSSIEGLSLDTDTQYF; D: NA; size: NA; J: TRBJ2-3; V: TRBV7-9
DNA: TGCAGCGTTGAACAGACAGGGGGCTACGAGCAGTACTTC; CDR3: CSVEQTGGYEQYF; D: TRBD1; size: NA; J: TRBJ2-7; V: TRBV29-1
DNA: TGTGCCAGCAGCACGGGATGGGTTCAGCCCCAGCATTTT; CDR3: CASSTGWVQPQHF; D: NA; size: NA; J: TRBJ1-5; V: TRBV7-2
DNA: TGTGCCTCAATCAGGGGTGTAGCTTTCTTT; CDR3: CASIRGVAFF; D: NA; size: NA; J: TRBJ1-1; V: TRBV30
DNA: TGTGCCAGCTCCCCGCTCGGTCGAATACAAGAGACCCAGTACTTC; CDR3: CASSPLGRIQETQYF; D: NA; size: NA; J: TRBJ2-5; V: TRBV18
DNA: TGTGCCAGCAGTTACGGGAGAAATTATGGCTACACCTTC; CDR3: CASSYGRNYGYTF; D: NA; size: NA; J: TRBJ1-2; V: TRBV6-2/TRBV6-3
DNA: TGTGCCAGCAGTGCTGATGGAAACACCATATATTTT; CDR3: CASSADGNTIYF; D: NA; size: few; J: TRBJ1-3; V: TRBV2
DNA: TGTGCCAGCAGCCCGACATTTTCCTCCTACGAGCAGTACTTC; CDR3: CASSPTFSSYEQYF; D: NA; size: NA; J: TRBJ2-7; V: TRBV27
DNA: TGCGCCAGCAGCTTGGCACGGCCGAACACTGAAGCTTTCTTT; CDR3: CASSLARPNTEAFF; D: NA; size: NA; J: TRBJ1-1; V: TRBV5-1